Below, 30 T cell receptor beta chains from the same sample are listed, as sequenced in a study of T cells after posttransplantation cyclophosphamide. Treatment was busulfan-fludarabine conditioning, a marrow graft, and cyclophosphamide on days +3 and +4. Method: immunoSEQ multiplex PCR; TCRdb's copy keeps in-frame clones and lacks some. The specimen has 20,000 to 25,000 clones, none found just once. The sequencing here drew on PBMCs, taken after allogeneic stem cell transplant with posttransplant cyclophosphamide. The receptors were gathered from a male patient under 35 who received an allogeneic stem cell transplant from a related donor, was CMV-positive, and had no GVHD. Some of the T cells might come from the graft donor.

This clone was seen many times. This chain connects TRBV2 to TRBJ2-2, with a weak D call TRBD2 (5 bases). The length of the CDR3 is 14 residues. Between the trimmed V and J ends, which lost 4 bases and 8 bases, there was a span of 14 bases. The germline V gene encodes CDR1 SNHLY and CDR2 FYNNEI. The CDR3 DNA reads as TGTGCCAGCAGTGTTTCTGAGGGAGCAGGGGAGCTGTTTTTT. Encoded protein: CASSVSEGAGELFF.

The table lists this clone with many counts. J is TRBJ1-3 and V is TRBV2; TRBD1 might be the D (6 bases). Germline assignment: CDR1 SNHLY and CDR2 FYNNEI. CDR3 size: 14 residues. Trimming left V 9 bases short and J 1 base short, with 13 bases between. The CDR3 here is CARGQPGSGNTIYF. CDR3 in DNA: TGTGCCAGGGGACAACCGGGGTCTGGAAACACCATATATTTT.

In this sample, this clone turned up many times. This chain uses TRBV5-1 with TRBJ1-3, with D possibly being TRBD1 (5 bases). In germline, CDR1 is SGHRS, CDR2 YFSETQ. CDR3 length: 13 amino acids. V lost 0 bases and J 4 bases, leaving 5 bases between the germline ends. This chain's CDR3 is CASSLGQGNTIYF. CDR3 DNA: TGCGCCAGCAGCTTGGGACAGGGAAACACCATATATTTT.

This clone came up many times. The chain couples TRBV9 to TRBJ2-1, with TRBD2 matching over 10 bases. The CDR3 length is 15 residues. Looked up from germline, CDR1 is SGDLS and CDR2 is YYNGEE. With V trimmed by 4 bases and J by 0 bases, 1 base remained unmatched. The DNA for the CDR3 is TGTGCCAGCAGCCCTAGCGGGGGCTCCTACAATGAGCAGTTCTTC. As protein: CASSPSGGSYNEQFF.

This clone occurred many times. The CDR3 bases are TGTGCCAGCAGCCGAGACAGGGGTGCCCGTAACACGTACTTC. Translated: CASSRDRGARNTYF. The chain is built from TRBV7-2 and TRBJ2-7; 8 positions match TRBD1. This CDR3 is 14 amino acids long. The V and J ends lost 5 bases and 12 bases, in that order; junction bases with no gene match: 15. Germline V gives CDR1 SGHTA, CDR2 FQGNSA.

This clone was detected ten times or more. This chain connects TRBV2 to TRBJ2-2; 8 bases agree with TRBD1. This CDR3 comprises 17 residues. V lost 6 bases, J lost 5 bases, and 14 bases stayed unmatched. Germline-derived CDR1 and CDR2 are SNHLY and FYNNEI. The CDR3 is CASSLPAGQVLTGELFF. In DNA, the CDR3 is TGTGCCAGCAGCCTGCCGGCGGGACAGGTTTTGACCGGGGAGCTGTTTTTT.

This clone was recorded at least ten times. J is TRBJ1-1 and V is TRBV6-6; D might be TRBD1 (6 bases). The CDR3 runs to 16 residues. Germline V gives CDR1 MNHNY, CDR2 SVGAGI (reference sequence). V was clipped by 6 bases and J by 1 base, with 18 bases between them. The CDR3 DNA sequence: TGTGCCAGCAGCCAAAGTCTAGGACAGACGAACACTGAAGCTTTCTTT. Its protein product is CASSQSLGQTNTEAFF.

This clone was seen repeatedly, ten times or more. One end of the junction fails to match germline, which may point to a read error. J is TRBJ2-7 and V is TRBV19, with D perhaps TRBD2 (6 bases). This CDR3 contains 10 residues. The V gene's germline CDR1 is LNHDA and CDR2 SQIVND (reference sequence). The chain's CDR3 is CASRGGSRDF. In nucleotides, the CDR3 is TGTGCCAGTAGGGGGGGAAGCAGGGACTTC.

Many counts were recorded for this clone. The rearrangement uses TRBV15 and TRBJ2-7; perhaps TRBD1 as D (5 bases). V lost 0 bases to trimming and J lost 4 bases, with 13 bases between them. The CDR3 runs to 15 residues. CDR1 and CDR2 from the germline V gene are LNHNV and YYDKDF (reference sequence). The CDR3 is CATSREAAGSYEQYF. CDR3 nucleotide sequence: TGTGCCACCAGCAGAGAGGCGGCAGGGTCATACGAGCAGTACTTC.

This clone was seen ten or more times. The genes are TRBV7-2 and TRBJ2-1, with D perhaps matching TRBD1 (6 bases). This CDR3 has 14 residues. V was clipped by 1 base and J by 5 bases, with 9 bases between them. Germline V gene lookup returns CDR1 SGHTA and CDR2 FQGNSA. Here the CDR3 DNA reads TGTGCCAGCAGCTTAGTGGGACAAAACAATGAGCAGTTCTTC. Its translation: CASSLVGQNNEQFF.

This clone was counted at least ten times. The rearrangement links TRBV27 to TRBJ2-3; D not certain. The CDR3 has 13 residues. V shed 1 base and J shed 4 bases, with 6 bases lying between them. CDR1 is MNHEY and CDR2 is SMNVEV in the germline V gene (reference sequence). In DNA, the CDR3 is TGTGCCAGCAGTTTATGGCCACCAGATACGCAGTATTTT. Translating it yields CASSLWPPDTQYF.

This clone was detected many times. V gene TRBV4-3 combines with J gene TRBJ2-1; D not resolved. This CDR3 is built from 13 residues. Germline lookup yields CDR1 LGHNA and CDR2 YSLEER. V was trimmed by 4 bases and J by 9 bases, leaving 13 bases between them. The CDR3: CASSPGPSSEQFF. CDR3 DNA: TGCGCCAGCAGCCCGGGTCCCTCCAGTGAGCAGTTCTTC.

This clone was counted at least ten times. V usage is TRBV10-3 and J usage is TRBJ2-7; 7 bases line up with TRBD1. This CDR3 spans 13 amino acids. Germline CDR1 and CDR2: ENHRY and SYGVKD. Losses at the gene ends were 7 bases for V and 3 bases for J; bases not matched to a gene: 6. CDR3 coding DNA: TGTGCCATCAAGGGACGACAGGGCTACGAGCAGTACTTC. The encoded protein is CAIKGRQGYEQYF.

This clone appeared many times. The chain employs TRBV7-9 and TRBJ2-1, with no clear D. V lost 1 base and J 4 bases, leaving 5 bases between the germline ends. The CDR3 is made up of 13 amino acids. Germline-derived CDR1 and CDR2 are SEHNR and FQNEAQ (reference sequence). The CDR3 DNA is TGTGCCAGCAGCTTAGGGCTGTACAATGAGCAGTTCTTC. Translating it yields CASSLGLYNEQFF.

In this sample, this clone turned up many times. This chain uses TRBV7-9 with TRBJ1-1; no firm D call. The germline V and J ends were trimmed by 7 bases and 5 bases, with 11 bases remaining between them. CDR1 and CDR2 (germline): SEHNR, FQNEAQ (reference sequence). The CDR3 sequence is 12 residues long. The CDR3 DNA reads TGTGCCAGCACGTGGGAGCGGACTGAAGCTTTCTTT. This gives the protein CASTWERTEAFF.

This clone was recorded at least ten times. The chain joins TRBV30 to TRBJ1-1, with D possibly TRBD1 on 5 matching bases. CDR1 GTSNPN and CDR2 SVGIG come from the germline V gene (reference sequence). The CDR3 has 12 amino acids. Trimming removed 5 bases at V and 4 bases at J, with 11 bases between. The CDR3 spells CAWDHQGTEAFF. The CDR3 DNA is TGTGCCTGGGACCATCAGGGCACTGAAGCTTTCTTT.

Many counts were recorded for this clone. J is TRBJ1-5 and V is TRBV2, with D possibly TRBD1 on 5 matching bases. Germline values: CDR1 SNHLY, CDR2 FYNNEI. The CDR3 runs 19 residues. The V gene lost 1 base and the J gene lost 9 bases, with 28 bases spanning the gap. DNA of the CDR3: TGTGCCAGCAGTGAAGATCTTTGGTTAGGAGGGTCCAGGGATCGGCCCCAGCATTTT. This encodes CASSEDLWLGGSRDRPQHF.

This clone was seen ten or more times. V usage is TRBV2 and J usage is TRBJ2-2, with TRBD2 matching 7 bases. This CDR3 is 15 amino acids long. J was trimmed by 2 bases and V by 5 bases; bases with no gene match: 5. CDR1 is SNHLY and CDR2 is FYNNEI in the germline V gene. This CDR3 reads CASSRERGNTGELFF. The CDR3 nucleotides read TGTGCCAGCAGTAGGGAGCGGGGCAACACCGGGGAGCTGTTTTTT.

This clone was observed at least ten times. The V and J genes are TRBV6-1 and TRBJ1-2; the D is unclear. Germline V CDR1 and CDR2: MNHNS, SASEGT. V lost 3 bases and J 8 bases, leaving 10 bases between the germline ends. CDR3 length equals 12 residues. DNA of the CDR3: TGTGCCAGCAGTGATCCCCGGCGGGGCTACACCTTC. Its translation: CASSDPRRGYTF.

The table lists this clone with many counts. V gene TRBV11-2 combines with J gene TRBJ2-3, with 8 bases that match TRBD2. The CDR3 covers 16 residues. The V gene's germline CDR1 is SGHAT and CDR2 FQNNGV. V shed 2 bases and J 0 bases; nucleotides not matched to a gene: 4. This CDR3 reads CASSLIAGTSTDTQYF. As DNA, the CDR3 is TGTGCCAGCAGCTTAATAGCGGGGACTAGCACAGATACGCAGTATTTT. The variable domain in full, with the rest retrieved from reference TRBV11-2 and TRBJ2-3, is EAGVAQSPRYKIIEKRQSVAFWCNPISGHATLYWYQQILGQGPKLLIQFQNNGVVDDSQLPKDRFSAERLKGVDSTLKIQPAKLEDSAVYLCASSLIAGTSTDTQYFGPGTRLTVL.

This clone has at least ten counts. The rearrangement uses TRBV28 and TRBJ2-7; 8 bases match TRBD1. This CDR3 comprises 15 residues. V trimming: 4 bases; J trimming: 0 bases; junction bases outside the gene matches: 5. Germline CDR1 MDHEN, CDR2 SYDVKM. The CDR3 sequence is CASSSTDRASYEQYF. The CDR3 coding sequence is TGTGCCAGCAGTTCCACGGACAGGGCCTCCTACGAGCAGTACTTC.

This clone was picked up many times. The V gene is TRBV27, the J gene TRBJ2-7; tentative D call: TRBD2 (6 bases). CDR3 length: 12 amino acids. CDR1 is MNHEY and CDR2 is SMNVEV in the germline V gene (reference sequence). V lost 3 bases and J 5 bases, leaving 8 bases between the germline ends. CDR3 DNA: TGTGCCAGCAGTTTCGGAGGGAACGAGCAGTACTTC. Protein: CASSFGGNEQYF.

This clone was observed many times. The chain has TRBV5-1 and TRBJ2-1, with D possibly being TRBD1 (5 bases). CDR1 is SGHRS, CDR2 YFSETQ, per germline. V gave up 0 bases and J gave up 4 bases, with 14 bases separating them. This CDR3 has 16 amino acids. The CDR3, as DNA: TGCGCCAGCAGCTTGGGGCAGGGCGGAAATTACAATGAGCAGTTCTTC. Its protein is CASSLGQGGNYNEQFF.

This clone came up many times. The chain couples TRBV18 to TRBJ2-3; D is unclear. The CDR3 has 14 amino acids. V shed 5 bases and J shed 4 bases, with 13 bases lying between them. CDR1 and CDR2 from the germline V gene are KGHSH and LQKENI. The CDR3 region has the DNA TGTGCCAGCTCAACCATATACAGCTCAGATACGCAGTATTTT. Amino acid sequence: CASSTIYSSDTQYF.

At least ten counts were recorded for this clone. CDR3: CSVEGGGYGYTF. As DNA, the CDR3 is TGCAGCGTTGAGGGGGGTGGCTATGGCTACACCTTC. V usage is TRBV29-1 and J usage is TRBJ1-2, with D perhaps TRBD1 (5 bases). The germline gives CDR1 SQVTM, CDR2 ANQGSEA. The germline V and J ends were trimmed by 3 bases and 4 bases, with 9 bases remaining between them. CDR3 length equals 12 residues.

This clone has a count of ten or more. The genes are TRBV6-5 and TRBJ1-2, with D possibly TRBD1 on 5 matching bases. This CDR3 has 13 amino acids. V was clipped by 4 bases and J by 8 bases, with 14 bases between them. The germline gives CDR1 MNHEY, CDR2 SVGAGI. CDR3 loop: CASSWSGGGGYTF. CDR3 bases: TGTGCCAGCAGTTGGAGTGGGGGAGGAGGCTACACCTTC.

This clone occurred a few times. This chain connects TRBV7-8 to TRBJ2-5; 7 bases agree with TRBD2. The J call is in doubt because the DNA end fits TRBJ2-7 better. The CDR3 contains 17 residues. Germline-derived CDR1 and CDR2 are SGHVS and FQNEAQ. As DNA, the CDR3 is TGTGCCAGCAGCCCAATCGTCCGGGGGGACTTTTCCTACGAGCAGTACTTC. It is translated as CASSPIVRGDFSYEQYF.

Ten or more counts support this clone. This chain links TRBV4-1 with TRBJ2-2, with D possibly matching TRBD2 (5 bases). The CDR3 is 15 amino acids. Germline values: CDR1 MGHRA, CDR2 YSYEKL. Trimming stripped 0 bases from V and 2 bases from J, with 7 bases between. CDR3 sequence (DNA): TGCGCCAGCAGCCAAGAACCGGGAAACACCGGGGAGCTGTTTTTT. Amino acids: CASSQEPGNTGELFF.

This clone has at least ten counts. The V and J genes are TRBV13 and TRBJ2-6; D call uncertain. V gave up 5 bases and J gave up 4 bases, with 27 bases separating them. This CDR3 has 20 residues. Per germline, CDR1 PRHDT and CDR2 FYEKMQ (reference sequence). The CDR3 loop reads CASSPGVAVSGSSGANVLTF. Here the CDR3 DNA reads TGTGCCAGCAGCCCCGGCGTTGCAGTATCAGGTTCGTCGGGGGCCAACGTCCTGACTTTC.

This clone has a count of ten or more. The rearrangement uses TRBV6-6 and TRBJ2-3; 10 positions match TRBD2. CDR3 size: 14 residues. The germline V gene has CDR1 MNHNY and CDR2 SVGAGI (reference sequence). J lost 5 bases, V lost 5 bases, and 4 bases had no gene match. CDR3 coding DNA: TGTGCCAGCAGTCTAGCGGGGGACCGAGATACGCAGTATTTT. Translating gives CASSLAGDRDTQYF.